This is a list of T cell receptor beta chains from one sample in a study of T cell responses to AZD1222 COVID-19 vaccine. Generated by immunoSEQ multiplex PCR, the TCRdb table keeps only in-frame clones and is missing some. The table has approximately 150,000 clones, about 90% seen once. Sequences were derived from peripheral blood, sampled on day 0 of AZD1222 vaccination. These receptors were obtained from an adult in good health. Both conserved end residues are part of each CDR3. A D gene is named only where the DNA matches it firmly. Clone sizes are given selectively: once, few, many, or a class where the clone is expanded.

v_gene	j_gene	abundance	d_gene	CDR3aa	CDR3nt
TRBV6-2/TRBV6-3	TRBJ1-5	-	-	CASSYSGGGTSNQPQHF	TGTGCCAGCAGTTACTCGGGGGGAGGAACCAGCAATCAGCCCCAGCATTTT
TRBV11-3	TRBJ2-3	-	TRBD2	CASASGIGDTQYF	TGTGCCAGCGCTAGCGGGATAGGAGATACGCAGTATTTT
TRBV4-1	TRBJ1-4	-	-	CASSQDESSRLRGEKLFF	TGCGCCAGCAGCCAAGATGAGAGCAGCAGACTTCGAGGTGAAAAACTGTTTTTT
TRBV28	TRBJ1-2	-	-	CASSLGGEFYGYTF	TGTGCCAGCAGTTTGGGCGGGGAATTCTATGGCTACACCTTC
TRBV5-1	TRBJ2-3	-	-	CASSLDTDTQYF	TGCGCCAGCAGCTTGGACACGGATACGCAGTATTTT
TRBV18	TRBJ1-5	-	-	CASSETRDQPQHF	TGTGCCAGCTCCGAAACGAGGGATCAGCCCCAGCATTTT
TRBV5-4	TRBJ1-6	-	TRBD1	CAGSGTGNNSPLHF	TGTGCCGGATCAGGGACAGGGAACAATTCACCCCTCCACTTT
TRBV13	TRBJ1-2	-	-	CASSSAGTLAPYTF	TGTGCCAGCAGCTCCGCCGGGACACTAGCCCCCTACACCTTC
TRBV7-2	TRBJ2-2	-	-	CASSLVPAGSMNTGELFF	TGTGCCAGCAGCTTAGTCCCCGCAGGGAGTATGAACACCGGGGAGCTGTTTTTT
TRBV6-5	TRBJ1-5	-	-	CATAEPAYSNQPQHF	TGTGCCACCGCCGAACCGGCCTATAGCAATCAGCCCCAGCATTTT
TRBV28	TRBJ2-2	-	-	CASSPDSLGAGELFF	TGTGCCAGCAGTCCGGACTCCCTGGGGGCCGGGGAGCTGTTTTTT
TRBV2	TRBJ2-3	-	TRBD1	CASSGWDRGRSTDTQYF	TGTGCCAGCAGTGGCTGGGACAGGGGGCGAAGCACAGATACGCAGTATTTT
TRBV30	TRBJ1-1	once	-	CASTDYTEAFF	TGTGCCTCCACAGATTACACTGAAGCTTTCTTT
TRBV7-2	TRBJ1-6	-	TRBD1	CASSQRQGAGSPLHF	TGTGCCAGCAGCCAACGACAGGGGGCGGGTTCACCCCTCCACTTT
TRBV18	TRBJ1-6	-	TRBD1	CASSQEDRGPLHF	TGTGCCAGCTCACAAGAGGACAGGGGGCCCCTCCACTTT
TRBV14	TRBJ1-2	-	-	CASSQASGLYGYTF	TGTGCCAGCAGCCAAGCTTCTGGGCTTTATGGCTACACCTTC
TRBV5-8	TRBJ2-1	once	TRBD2	CASSAGTSGFNEQFF	TGTGCCAGCAGCGCCGGGACTAGCGGATTCAATGAGCAGTTCTTC
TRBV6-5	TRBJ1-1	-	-	CASSGAWTEAFF	TGTGCCAGCTCGGGGGCTTGGACTGAAGCTTTCTTT
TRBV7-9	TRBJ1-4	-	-	CASSLFGEKLFF	TGTGCCAGCTCTCTCTTTGGGGAAAAACTGTTTTTT
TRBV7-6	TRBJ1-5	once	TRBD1	CASSLDDRGQPQHF	TGTGCCAGCAGCTTAGATGACAGGGGACAGCCCCAGCATTTT
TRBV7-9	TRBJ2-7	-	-	CASSLVVQGHYEQYF	TGTGCCAGCAGCTTAGTGGTACAGGGTCACTACGAGCAGTACTTC
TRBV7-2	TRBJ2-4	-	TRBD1	CASSLDRGINIQYF	TGTGCCAGCAGCTTAGACAGGGGGATAAACATTCAGTACTTC
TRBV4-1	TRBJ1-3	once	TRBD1	CASSQVRQGADTIYF	TGCGCCAGCAGCCAAGTAAGGCAGGGGGCAGACACCATATATTTT
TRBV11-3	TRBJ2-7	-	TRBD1	CASSPGQGMGYEQYF	TGTGCCAGCAGCCCCGGACAGGGTATGGGCTACGAGCAGTACTTC
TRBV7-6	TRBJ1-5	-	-	CASTLGAYQPQHF	TGTGCCAGCACTCTGGGGGCGTATCAGCCCCAGCATTTT
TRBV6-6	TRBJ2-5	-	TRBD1	CASSPGTGGGETQYF	TGTGCCAGCAGTCCGGGGACAGGGGGAGGTGAGACCCAGTACTTC
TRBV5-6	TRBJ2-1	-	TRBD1	CASSLGTGVVMEQFF	TGTGCCAGCAGCTTAGGGACAGGGGTGGTGATGGAGCAGTTCTTC
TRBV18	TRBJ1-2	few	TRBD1	CASSPPSPGTERNYGYTF	TGTGCCAGCTCACCACCATCCCCTGGGACAGAACGTAACTATGGCTACACCTTC
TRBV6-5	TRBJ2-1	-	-	CASSYLGGPYNEQFF	TGTGCCAGCAGTTACCTTGGGGGCCCCTACAATGAGCAGTTCTTC
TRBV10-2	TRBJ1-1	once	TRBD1	CASCQRGPDTEAFF	TGCGCCAGCTGCCAAAGGGGGCCGGACACTGAAGCTTTCTTT
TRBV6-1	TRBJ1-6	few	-	CASSERRQENSPLHF	TGTGCCAGCAGTGAACGCCGACAGGAGAATTCACCCCTCCACTTT
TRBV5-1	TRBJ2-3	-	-	CASSPSGRGRSTDTQYF	TGCGCCAGCAGCCCCTCGGGGAGGGGGAGGAGCACAGATACGCAGTATTTT
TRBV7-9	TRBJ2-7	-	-	CASSLGQEQYF	TGTGCCAGCAGCTTAGGGCAAGAGCAGTACTTC